This T cell receptor beta chain is from a study of T-cell reconstitution after alpha-beta-depleted transplantation in children. This clonotype appeared many times. Unique molecular identifiers featured in how the TCRbeta library was prepared. MiXCR, run by TCRdb on the PCR reads, gives a single entry per CDR3 protein. The table lists 490,000 or so distinct CDR3 sequences, around 13% of them singletons. The sequence was collected from a human donor who donated a stem cell graft to a child with combined immunodeficiency. The material sequenced was PBMCs from the stem cell graft donor, taken from the stem cell graft.

The CDR3 here is CASSLGSRGIDTQYF. Here the CDR3 DNA reads TGTGCCAGCAGCTTAGGGAGTCGGGGAATAGATACGCAGTATTTT. The chain is built from TRBV7-6 and TRBJ2-3, with D tentatively TRBD2 (5 bases). Germline CDR1 reads SGHVS; CDR2 reads FNYEAQ. The CDR3 is made up of 15 amino acids. Deletions cut 1 base from V and 5 bases from J, with 13 bases between.